This section outlines one TCR beta chain sequence together with its context. The data were taken from a study of blood T cell repertoires in COVID-19. The wider study: COVID-19 samples, acute and convalescent, were from the United States, Italy and Spain. Sample material is recorded as cDNA or gDNA derived from T cells, B-cell-depleted T cells, or PBMCs.

The CDR3 loop spans 17 amino acids. Per the germline V gene, CDR1 is ENHRY and CDR2 is SYGVKD. Trimming took off 0 bases at V and 1 base at J, with 10 bases between the two ends. Per the original data handling: Amplification of reference gene primers was used by the study to estimate nucleated cell counts. Profiling relied on immunoSEQ multiplex PCR, and the TCRdb table lists in-frame clones only, not all of them. The DNA gave D and trimming, while V, J and clone size come from that table. The sample holds about 240,000 clones, around four fifths seen once. The V gene is TRBV10-3, the J gene TRBJ1-6; weak D call: TRBD1 (6 bases). This sequence was found in a woman aged 65 to 85 with acute or convalescent COVID-19. Sample: peripheral blood. DNA of the CDR3: TGTGCCATCAGTGAGTCTGGGGACACATCCTATAATTCACCCCTCCACTTT. This sequence encodes CAISESGDTSYNSPLHF.